These 11 T cell receptor beta chains came from one sample sequenced in a study of breast tumors, draining lymph nodes, adjacent tissues. The lymph nodes were axillary draining lymph nodes from breast cancer patients. TCRdb reprocessed the multiplex PCR reads with MiXCR, giving one entry per CDR3 protein. The table records approximately 210,000 distinct CDR3 sequences, 32% of them present only once. The sequencing sample was made of axillary lymph node tissue. These receptors were obtained from a female donor with breast cancer. Some clones in this sample may be carry-over from other donors' samples.

This chain connects TRBV4-1 to TRBJ1-3, with 7 positions matching TRBD1. CDR1 MGHRA and CDR2 YSYEKL come from the germline V gene. V trimming: 1 base; J trimming: 8 bases; junction bases outside the gene matches: 5. The CDR3 runs to 14 residues. CDR3 nucleotide sequence: TGCGCCAGCAGCCAAGTAGGGGGCTGGGACACCATATATTTT. It codes for CASSQVGGWDTIYF.

In this sample, this clonotype turned up many times. The J gene is TRBJ1-2, the V gene TRBV5-1; 7 nucleotides match TRBD1. In germline, CDR1 is SGHRS, CDR2 YFSETQ. The CDR3 has 14 amino acids. The ends lost 5 bases at V and 4 bases at J; junction bases unmatched: 8. CDR3 sequence (DNA): TGCGCCAGCAGAACCGACAGGGCGCTCTATGGCTACACCTTC. Its translation: CASRTDRALYGYTF.

The table lists this clonotype with a count of one. The CDR3 sequence: CATSRTPQVSGEQYF. The CDR3 DNA follows: TGTGCCACCAGCAGAACACCACAGGTGTCTGGCGAGCAGTACTTC. The rearrangement links TRBV15 to TRBJ2-7; weak D call: TRBD1 (5 bases). The CDR3 contains 15 residues. Trimming left V 2 bases short and J 6 bases short, with 17 bases between. Germline V gene data show CDR1 as LNHNV and CDR2 as YYDKDF (reference sequence).

This clonotype showed up many times. This chain connects TRBV2 to TRBJ1-5; maybe TRBD1 (5 bases). V shed 5 bases and J shed 0 bases, with 11 bases lying between them. The CDR3 has 15 amino acids. From germline, CDR1 is SNHLY and CDR2 FYNNEI. The CDR3 region has the DNA TGTGCCAGCAGTCCACAGGCGTATAGCAATCAGCCCCAGCATTTT. This sequence encodes CASSPQAYSNQPQHF.

The table lists this clonotype with many counts. V usage is TRBV5-1 and J usage is TRBJ1-6; 9 bases map to TRBD1. The junction had 7 bases not matched to a gene; V was cut back by 4 bases and J by 5 bases. There are 16 residues in the CDR3. Germline CDR1 is SGHRS and CDR2 is YFSETQ. The CDR3 is CASSLKGQGNNSPLHF. In DNA form, the CDR3 reads TGCGCCAGCAGCCTGAAAGGACAGGGGAATAATTCACCCCTCCACTTT.

V and J are TRBV6-1 and TRBJ2-1; perhaps TRBD1 as D (6 bases). Germline V gene lookup returns CDR1 MNHNS and CDR2 SASEGT. The CDR3 length is 16 residues. V lost 8 bases, J lost 6 bases, and 23 bases lay in between. The CDR3 reads CASGTPKRQWGNEQFF. CDR3 DNA: TGTGCCAGCGGGACACCTAAAAGGCAATGGGGCAATGAGCAGTTCTTC.

This clonotype was seen ten or more times. J is TRBJ2-5 and V is TRBV11-2; tentative D call: TRBD1 (5 bases). With 1 base removed from V and 3 bases from J, the gap between germline ends came to 12 bases. Germline V gene lookup returns CDR1 SGHAT and CDR2 FQNNGV. The length of the CDR3 is 15 residues. The CDR3 here is CASSLAGHHKETQYF. DNA for the CDR3: TGTGCCAGCAGCTTAGCAGGACACCACAAAGAGACCCAGTACTTC.

J is TRBJ2-5 and V is TRBV7-3, with 8 bases lining up with TRBD2. Looked up from germline, CDR1 is SGHTA and CDR2 is FQGTGA. J was trimmed by 10 bases and V by 4 bases; bases with no gene match: 5. CDR3 size: 12 residues. CDR3 nucleotides: TGTGCCAGCAGCTCAATAGCGGGAATCCAGTACTTC. It codes for CASSSIAGIQYF.

V is TRBV5-1 and J is TRBJ2-5; D unclear. CDR1 is SGHRS and CDR2 is YFSETQ in the germline V gene. The CDR3 length is 15 residues. V was cut by 5 bases and J by 5 bases, with 19 bases left in between. In DNA, the CDR3 is TGCGCCAGCAGAACGACCGGTCCCTTTCACGAGACCCAGTACTTC. This gives the protein CASRTTGPFHETQYF.

At least ten counts were recorded for this clonotype. The rearrangement uses TRBV2 and TRBJ2-1; 9 bases match TRBD2. The ends lost 7 bases at V and 9 bases at J; junction bases unmatched: 16. Germline V gene lookup returns CDR1 SNHLY and CDR2 FYNNEI. There are 16 residues in the CDR3. The CDR3 loop is CASTDATAGGLGEQFF. As DNA, the CDR3 is TGTGCCAGCACCGACGCCACAGCGGGAGGTTTGGGTGAGCAGTTCTTC.

This clonotype has ten or more counts. V and J are TRBV7-6 and TRBJ2-1; the D is unclear. Germline V gene sequence: CDR1 SGHVS, CDR2 FNYEAQ. The CDR3 covers 14 residues. The V end lost 0 bases, the J end lost 6 bases, and 9 bases lay between the germline ends. In DNA, the CDR3 is TGTGCCAGCAGCTTAGCGGCCGGTGGCAATGAGCAGTTCTTC. This codes for CASSLAAGGNEQFF.